The rows below give T cell receptor beta chains drawn from one sample of a study of cytomegalovirus exposure and HLA in healthy donors. Repertoires were generated with immunoSEQ multiplex PCR, while TCRdb's copy carries only in-frame clones and drops some. Of approximately 80,000 clones listed, roughly 72% are singletons. Sequencing used PBMCs. These receptors were obtained from a woman aged 40 to 49 in good health and CMV-seropositive. Both conserved end residues are part of each CDR3. D genes are given only for firm matches. Some rows mark clone size as missing; the rest say once, few, many or name a class of expanded clone.

clone_size d_call j_call v_call cdr3_aa cdr3_nt
- TRBD1 TRBJ2-7 TRBV2 CASGQGHHEQYF TGTGCCAGTGGACAGGGTCACCACGAGCAGTACTTC
- - TRBJ2-1 TRBV12-2 CASRFNGFQGKLFF TGTGCAAGTCGCTTTAATGGTTTTCAGGGTAAACTGTTCTTC
- - TRBJ2-3 TRBV7-6 CASSLAISDTQYF TGTGCCAGCAGCTTAGCTATCTCAGATACGCAGTATTTT
few TRBD1 TRBJ2-7 TRBV6-1 CASSEGKWAGGYEQYF TGTGCCAGCAGTGAGGGAAAGTGGGCAGGGGGTTATGAGCAGTACTTC
few - TRBJ2-7 TRBV7-4 CASSSSGHNEQYF TGTGCCAGCAGCTCCTCAGGGCACAACGAGCAGTACTTC
- TRBD1 TRBJ1-4 TRBV6-6 CASNFRDRELFF TGTGCCAGCAATTTCCGGGACAGAGAACTGTTTTTT
few TRBD1 TRBJ1-4 TRBV6-6 CASKEQGAEKLFF TGTGCCAGCAAAGAACAGGGGGCTGAAAAACTGTTTTTT
- - TRBJ2-5 TRBV19 CASSGSAQETQYF TGTGCCAGTAGTGGGAGCGCCCAAGAGACCCAGTACTTC
- - TRBJ2-5 TRBV19 CASSIDWGVRETQYF TGTGCCAGTAGTATAGATTGGGGGGTTAGAGAGACCCAGTACTTC
- - TRBJ1-1 TRBV15 CATSRDLTGTGTEAFF TGTGCCACCAGCAGAGATTTAACAGGGACGGGCACTGAAGCTTTCTTT
- - TRBJ1-5 TRBV2 CASSNTGLSNQPQHF TGTGCCAGCAGTAATACAGGGTTAAGCAATCAGCCCCAGCATTTT
- - TRBJ1-3 TRBV5-4 CASSSGAGDAGNTIYF TGTGCCAGCAGCTCCGGAGCGGGAGACGCTGGAAACACCATATATTTT
- - TRBJ2-7 TRBV5-1 CASSLGQEVDEQYF TGCGCCAGCAGCTTGGGACAGGAGGTCGACGAGCAGTACTTC
few - TRBJ2-2 TRBV6-5 CASNRVSTGELFF TGTGCCAGCAACCGGGTGTCCACCGGGGAGCTGTTTTTT
- - TRBJ1-2 TRBV5-4 CASSTQGRTGYGYTF TGTGCCAGCAGCACGCAGGGTCGTACGGGTTATGGCTACACCTTC
few TRBD1 TRBJ1-4 TRBV19 CASSLGQNTKLF TGTGCCAGTAGTCTGGGACAGAACACTAAGCTTTTT